A single sample is the source of the 22 T cell receptor beta chains below, sequenced in a study of blood T cell repertoires in COVID-19. Some clones are missing from TCRdb's copy, which holds only in-frame ones; the method was immunoSEQ multiplex PCR. The sample consists of around 180,000 clones, roughly 81% of them appearing once. Sequencing was carried out using peripheral blood. These receptors all come from a woman aged 80 or older with COVID-19, enrolled during active disease.

This rearrangement joins TRBV2 to TRBJ2-2; weak D call: TRBD1 (5 bases). The CDR3 sequence is 14 residues long. The V end lost 7 bases, the J end lost 2 bases, and 11 bases lay between the germline ends. Per the germline V gene, CDR1 is SNHLY and CDR2 is FYNNEI. CDR3 region: CASKGSANTGELFF. The CDR3 DNA sequence: TGTGCCAGCAAGGGGTCAGCTAACACCGGGGAGCTGTTTTTT.

This chain uses TRBV2 with TRBJ2-5; TRBD1 might be the D (6 bases). The V gene lost 3 bases and the J gene lost 6 bases, with 11 bases spanning the gap. This CDR3 spans 13 amino acids. Germline CDR1 is SNHLY and CDR2 is FYNNEI. The CDR3 loop reads CASSEEQGQTQYF. The CDR3 DNA reads as TGTGCCAGCAGTGAGGAACAGGGACAGACCCAGTACTTC.

V and J are TRBV28 and TRBJ2-7, with D possibly being TRBD1 (5 bases). V dropped 5 bases and J dropped 4 bases, with 18 bases sitting between them. Germline values: CDR1 MDHEN, CDR2 SYDVKM. CDR3 length: 15 residues. CDR3 in amino acids: CASSVILQGSYEQYF. Here the CDR3 DNA reads TGTGCCAGCAGTGTAATCCTGCAGGGATCTTACGAGCAGTACTTC. Looking up the rest from reference TRBV28 and TRBJ2-7 gives the full variable domain: DVKVTQSSRYLVKRTGEKVFLECVQDMDHENMFWYRQDPGLGLRLIYFSYDVKMKEKGDIPEGYSVSREKKERFSLILESASTNQTSMYLCASSVILQGSYEQYFGPGTRLTVT.

The CDR3 coding sequence is TGTGCCAGCAGCCTCAGGGGGCGTGAAGCTTTCTTT. Encoded protein: CASSLRGREAFF. V usage is TRBV14 and J usage is TRBJ1-1; 8 bases are shared with TRBD1. This CDR3 is 12 amino acids long. Germline V gene lookup returns CDR1 SGHDN and CDR2 FVKESK. With V trimmed by 4 bases and J by 7 bases, 2 bases remained unmatched.

The chain uses TRBV11-2 and TRBJ2-7, with D unclear. CDR1 and CDR2 (germline): SGHAT, FQNNGV. This CDR3 spans 16 amino acids. V shed 0 bases and J shed 0 bases, with 12 bases lying between them. The CDR3 DNA reads TGTGCCAGCAGCTTAGATTTGGGCGTCAGCTCCTACGAGCAGTACTTC. Amino acids: CASSLDLGVSSYEQYF.

The rearrangement joins TRBV4-2 to TRBJ1-1; D remains unclear. The length of the CDR3 is 13 residues. V lost 2 bases, J lost 0 bases, and 4 bases lay in between. Germline loops: CDR1 LGHNA, CDR2 YNFKEQ. This chain's CDR3 is CASSQRVNTEAFF. CDR3 DNA: TGTGCCAGCAGCCAACGAGTGAACACTGAAGCTTTCTTT.

This chain uses TRBV28 with TRBJ1-6; D is possibly TRBD1 (6 bases). V shed 6 bases and J shed 4 bases, with 13 bases lying between them. Per germline, CDR1 MDHEN and CDR2 SYDVKM. The CDR3 has 15 amino acids. CDR3 protein: CASRITGSYNSPLHF. CDR3 sequence (DNA): TGTGCCAGCAGAATTACAGGGTCTTATAATTCACCCCTCCACTTT.

The DNA for the CDR3 is TGTGCCATCAGTGAGTCGAGCCCTAGCGGGGCTCAAGATACGCAGTATTTT. Translated: CAISESSPSGAQDTQYF. The V call is TRBV10-3, the J call TRBJ2-3, with 9 bases that match TRBD2. Germline values: CDR1 ENHRY, CDR2 SYGVKD. This CDR3 is built from 17 residues. J lost 5 bases, V lost 0 bases, and 9 bases had no gene match.

The V and J genes are TRBV6-4 and TRBJ2-3; 7 positions match TRBD1. The CDR3 sequence is 15 residues long. Germline-derived CDR1 and CDR2 are MRHNA and SNTAGT. Losses at the gene ends were 5 bases for V and 0 bases for J; bases not matched to a gene: 5. DNA for the CDR3: TGTGCCAGCAGTCCCGACAGGGCTAGCACAGATACGCAGTATTTT. Encoded protein: CASSPDRASTDTQYF.

This clone was counted a few times. V is TRBV6-5 and J is TRBJ1-4; TRBD1 matches 8 bases. The length of the CDR3 is 13 residues. The trim removed 8 bases at V and 6 bases at J, leaving 5 bases unmatched. Germline-derived CDR1 and CDR2 are MNHEY and SVGAGI. Here the CDR3 reads CASADREDEKLFF. The CDR3 nucleotides are TGTGCCAGCGCGGACAGGGAGGATGAAAAACTGTTTTTT.

This clone occurred once. The chain uses TRBV5-4 and TRBJ2-5, with D possibly TRBD1 on 7 matching bases. V was trimmed by 4 bases and J by 5 bases, leaving 15 bases between them. The V gene's germline CDR1 is SGHNT and CDR2 YYREEE (reference sequence). This CDR3 region has 14 residues. The DNA of the CDR3 is TGTGCCAGCAGCACCCCAGGGGGGCAGGAGACCCAGTACTTC. It is translated as CASSTPGGQETQYF.

This chain's CDR3 is CAISESKRPRGTDTQYF. Written as DNA, the CDR3 is TGTGCCATCAGTGAGTCGAAGCGGCCTAGGGGGACAGATACGCAGTATTTT. The V call is TRBV10-3, the J call TRBJ2-3; possible D gene TRBD1, 6 bases. There are 17 residues in the CDR3. The germline V gene encodes CDR1 ENHRY and CDR2 SYGVKD. The V gene lost 0 bases and the J gene lost 3 bases, with 16 bases spanning the gap.

This chain links TRBV5-1 with TRBJ1-2; TRBD1 matches at 7 bases. The J segment lost 4 bases and the V segment lost 5 bases, leaving 8 bases of the junction unmatched. The V gene's germline CDR1 is SGHRS and CDR2 YFSETQ. This CDR3 contains 14 residues. CDR3 sequence reads: CASSLTGSTYGYTF. The CDR3 DNA is TGCGCCAGCAGTTTGACAGGGTCTACCTATGGCTACACCTTC.

The chain carries TRBV19 and TRBJ2-7, with D possibly matching TRBD2 (5 bases). Germline CDR1 and CDR2: LNHDA and SQIVND (reference sequence). Between the trimmed V and J ends, which lost 5 bases and 7 bases, there was a span of 21 bases. This CDR3 contains 15 residues. CDR3 protein: CASSPRGAVGREQYF. CDR3 DNA: TGTGCCAGTAGTCCCCGCGGAGCGGTGGGCCGGGAGCAGTACTTC. Using reference TRBV19 and TRBJ2-7 for the parts outside the CDR3, the full variable domain is DGGITQSPKYLFRKEGQNVTLSCEQNLNHDAMYWYRQDPGQGLRLIYYSQIVNDFQKGDIAEGYSVSREKKESFPLTVTSAQKNPTAFYLCASSPRGAVGREQYFGPGTRLTVT.

The rearrangement joins TRBV4-2 to TRBJ2-5; a possible D gene is TRBD1 (5 bases). Germline assignment: CDR1 LGHNA and CDR2 YNFKEQ. This CDR3 is 15 amino acids long. V shed 2 bases and J shed 5 bases, with 15 bases lying between them. The CDR3 sequence: CASSQWVGRWETQYF. The CDR3 region has the DNA TGTGCCAGCAGCCAATGGGTGGGGCGGTGGGAGACCCAGTACTTC.

The V gene is TRBV6-5, the J gene TRBJ2-5; 7 positions match TRBD2. The J segment lost 5 bases and the V segment lost 4 bases, leaving 7 bases of the junction unmatched. The germline V gene has CDR1 MNHEY and CDR2 SVGAGI. There are 14 residues in the CDR3. CDR3 DNA sequence: TGTGCCAGCAGTTTCAGCGGGGCGAAGGAGACCCAGTACTTC. Translating gives CASSFSGAKETQYF.

This clone has ten or more counts. V is TRBV6-5 and J is TRBJ2-1, with D possibly matching TRBD1 (6 bases). V dropped 5 bases and J dropped 9 bases, with 11 bases sitting between them. This CDR3 has 12 residues. The germline CDR1 and CDR2 sequences are MNHEY and SVGAGI. In nucleotides, the CDR3 is TGTGCCAGCAGTACAGGGAAAGGTGAGCAGTTCTTC. It is translated as CASSTGKGEQFF.

The chain couples TRBV11-2 to TRBJ1-1, with D perhaps matching TRBD1 (6 bases). V was shortened by 5 bases and J by 5 bases, with 12 bases between the two germline ends. The CDR3 is 13 residues long. CDR1 is SGHAT, CDR2 FQNNGV, per germline. This chain's CDR3 is CASSQQGRTEAFF. The DNA for the CDR3 is TGTGCCAGCAGCCAACAGGGAAGGACTGAAGCTTTCTTT. Full variable domain (missing parts from reference TRBV11-2 and TRBJ1-1): EAGVAQSPRYKIIEKRQSVAFWCNPISGHATLYWYQQILGQGPKLLIQFQNNGVVDDSQLPKDRFSAERLKGVDSTLKIQPAKLEDSAVYLCASSQQGRTEAFFGQGTRLTVV.

The chain carries TRBV11-3 and TRBJ2-3, with 12 nucleotides matching TRBD2. The ends lost 5 bases at V and 1 base at J; junction bases unmatched: 1. Germline V CDR1 and CDR2: SGHNT, YENEEA. The CDR3 is 15 amino acids. The CDR3 nucleotides read TGTGCCAGCAGCCGGACTAGCGGGGGCACAGATACGCAGTATTTT. Protein sequence: CASSRTSGGTDTQYF.

Note on this clone: One end of the junction does not line up with germline, which may come from a read error. The chain has TRBV7-7 and TRBJ2-5; 15 nucleotides align to TRBD2. The CDR3 consists of 15 residues. Looked up from germline, CDR1 is SSHAT and CDR2 is FNYEAQ (reference sequence). The CDR3 protein is CASSLGLAGGETQYF. CDR3 coding DNA: TGTGCTAGCAGCTTAGGACTAGCGGGAGGGGAGACCCAGTACTTC.

The rearrangement uses TRBV28 and TRBJ1-5; D ambiguous. This CDR3 has 12 amino acids. V was shortened by 5 bases and J by 4 bases, with 6 bases between the two germline ends. CDR1 is MDHEN, CDR2 SYDVKM, per germline. CDR3 bases: TGTGCCAGCAGTCCCAGGAATCAGCCCCAGCATTTT. Translating it yields CASSPRNQPQHF.

The chain couples TRBV14 to TRBJ2-1, with 7 bases aligning to TRBD2. Germline V gives CDR1 SGHDN, CDR2 FVKESK. The CDR3 spans 15 residues. The trim removed 1 base at V and 4 bases at J, leaving 4 bases unmatched. The CDR3 coding sequence is TGTGCCAGCAGCCAAGGCCTAGCGGATTACAATGAGCAGTTCTTC. Translation gives CASSQGLADYNEQFF.